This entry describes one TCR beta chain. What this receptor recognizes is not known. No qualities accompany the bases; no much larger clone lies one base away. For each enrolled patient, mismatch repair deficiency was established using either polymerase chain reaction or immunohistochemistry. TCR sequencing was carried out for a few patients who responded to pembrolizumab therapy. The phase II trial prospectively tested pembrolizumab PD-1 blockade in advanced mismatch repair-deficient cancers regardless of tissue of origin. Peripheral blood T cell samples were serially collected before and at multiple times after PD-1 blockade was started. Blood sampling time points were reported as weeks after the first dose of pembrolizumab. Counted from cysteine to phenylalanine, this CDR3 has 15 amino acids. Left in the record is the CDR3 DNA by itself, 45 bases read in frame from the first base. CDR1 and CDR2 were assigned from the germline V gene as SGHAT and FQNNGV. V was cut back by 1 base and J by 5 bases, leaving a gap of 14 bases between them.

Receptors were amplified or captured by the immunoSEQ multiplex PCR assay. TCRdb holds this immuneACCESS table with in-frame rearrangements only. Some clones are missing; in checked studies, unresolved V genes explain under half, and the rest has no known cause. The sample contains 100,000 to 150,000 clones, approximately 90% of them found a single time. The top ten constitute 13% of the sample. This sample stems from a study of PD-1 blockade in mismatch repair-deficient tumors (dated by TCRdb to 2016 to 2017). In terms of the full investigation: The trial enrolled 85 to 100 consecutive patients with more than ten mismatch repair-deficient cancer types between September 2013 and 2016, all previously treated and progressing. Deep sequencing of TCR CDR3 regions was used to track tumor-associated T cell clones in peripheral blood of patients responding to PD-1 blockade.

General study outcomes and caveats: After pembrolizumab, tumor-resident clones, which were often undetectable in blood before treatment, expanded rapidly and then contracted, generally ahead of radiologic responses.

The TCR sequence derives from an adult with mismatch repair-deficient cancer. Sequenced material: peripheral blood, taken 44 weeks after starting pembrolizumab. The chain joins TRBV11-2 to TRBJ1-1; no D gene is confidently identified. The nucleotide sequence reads TGTGCCAGCAGCTTAGTCCCCCCCCCGGGGACTGAAGCTTTCTTT. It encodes CASSLVPPPGTEAFF.